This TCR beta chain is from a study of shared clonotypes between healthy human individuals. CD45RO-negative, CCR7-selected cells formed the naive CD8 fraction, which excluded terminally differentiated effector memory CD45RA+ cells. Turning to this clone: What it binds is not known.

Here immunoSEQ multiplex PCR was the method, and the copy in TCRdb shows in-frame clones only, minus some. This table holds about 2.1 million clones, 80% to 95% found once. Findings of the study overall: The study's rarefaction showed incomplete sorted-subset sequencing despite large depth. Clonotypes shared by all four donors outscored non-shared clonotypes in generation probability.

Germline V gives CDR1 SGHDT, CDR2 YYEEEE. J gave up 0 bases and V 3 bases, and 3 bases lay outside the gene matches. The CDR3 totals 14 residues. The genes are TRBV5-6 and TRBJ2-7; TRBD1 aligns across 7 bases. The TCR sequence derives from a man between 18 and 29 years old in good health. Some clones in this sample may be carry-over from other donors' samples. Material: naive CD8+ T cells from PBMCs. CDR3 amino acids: CASSSGQDSYEQYF. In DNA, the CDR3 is TGTGCCAGCAGCTCTGGACAGGACTCCTACGAGCAGTACTTC.